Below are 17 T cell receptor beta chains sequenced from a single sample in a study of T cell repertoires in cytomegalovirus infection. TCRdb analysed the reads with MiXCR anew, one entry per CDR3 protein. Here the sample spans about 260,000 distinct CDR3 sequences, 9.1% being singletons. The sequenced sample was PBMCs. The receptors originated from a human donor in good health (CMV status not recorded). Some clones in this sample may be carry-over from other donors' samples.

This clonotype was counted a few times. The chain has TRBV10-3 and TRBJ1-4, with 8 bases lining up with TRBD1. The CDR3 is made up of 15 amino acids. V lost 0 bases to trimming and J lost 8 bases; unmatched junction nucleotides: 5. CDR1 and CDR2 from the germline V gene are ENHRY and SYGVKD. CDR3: CAISESMDRDEKLFF. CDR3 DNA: TGTGCCATCAGTGAGTCTATGGACAGGGACGAAAAACTGTTTTTT.

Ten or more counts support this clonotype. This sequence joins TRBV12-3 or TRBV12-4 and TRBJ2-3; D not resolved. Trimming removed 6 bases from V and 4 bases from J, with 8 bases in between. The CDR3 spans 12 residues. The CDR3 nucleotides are TGTGCCAGCAGACTAATGGCAGATACGCAGTATTTT. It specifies CASRLMADTQYF.

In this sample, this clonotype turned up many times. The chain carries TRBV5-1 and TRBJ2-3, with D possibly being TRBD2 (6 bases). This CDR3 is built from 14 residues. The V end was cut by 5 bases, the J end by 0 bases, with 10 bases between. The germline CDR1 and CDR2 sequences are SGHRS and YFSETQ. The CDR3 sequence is CASSGGTSTDTQYF. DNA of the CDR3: TGCGCCAGCAGTGGGGGGACTAGCACAGATACGCAGTATTTT.

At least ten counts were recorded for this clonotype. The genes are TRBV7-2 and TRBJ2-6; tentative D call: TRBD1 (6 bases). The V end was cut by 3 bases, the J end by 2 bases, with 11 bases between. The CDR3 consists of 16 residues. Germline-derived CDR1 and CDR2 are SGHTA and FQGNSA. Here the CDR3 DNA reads TGTGCCAGCAGCTTTCAGGGGCCGGCTGGGGCCAACGTCCTGACTTTC. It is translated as CASSFQGPAGANVLTF.

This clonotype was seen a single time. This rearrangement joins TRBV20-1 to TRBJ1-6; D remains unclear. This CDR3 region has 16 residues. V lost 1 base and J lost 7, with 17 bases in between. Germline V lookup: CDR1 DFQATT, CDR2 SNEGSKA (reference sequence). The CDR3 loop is CSARVWADGANSPLHF. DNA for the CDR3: TGCAGTGCTAGAGTCTGGGCGGACGGAGCCAATTCACCCCTCCACTTT.

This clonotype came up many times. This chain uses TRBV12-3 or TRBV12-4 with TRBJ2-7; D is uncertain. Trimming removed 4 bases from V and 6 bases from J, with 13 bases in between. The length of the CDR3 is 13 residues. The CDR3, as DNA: TGTGCCAGCAGTTCCGCCCTACCCCCCGAGCAGTACTTC. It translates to CASSSALPPEQYF.

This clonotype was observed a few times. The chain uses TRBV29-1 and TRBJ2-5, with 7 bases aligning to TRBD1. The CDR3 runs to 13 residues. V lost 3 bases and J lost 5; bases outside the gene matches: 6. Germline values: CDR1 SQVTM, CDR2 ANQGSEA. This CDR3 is CSVETDRAETQYF. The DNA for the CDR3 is TGCAGCGTTGAGACAGACAGGGCCGAGACCCAGTACTTC.

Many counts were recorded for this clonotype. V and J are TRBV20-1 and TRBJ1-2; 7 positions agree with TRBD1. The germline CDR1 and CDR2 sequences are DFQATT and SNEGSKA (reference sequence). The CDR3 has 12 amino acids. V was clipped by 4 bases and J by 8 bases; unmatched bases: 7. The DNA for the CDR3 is TGCAGTGCTACCTCCACAGGGGACGGCTACACCTTC. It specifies CSATSTGDGYTF.

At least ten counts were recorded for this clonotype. The CDR3 here is CASSLVPQGALGNTIYF. In DNA form, the CDR3 reads TGTGCCAGCAGCTTAGTTCCACAGGGGGCGCTTGGAAACACCATATATTTT. The chain is built from TRBV7-2 and TRBJ1-3; 9 bases are shared with TRBD1. The CDR3 consists of 17 residues. Trimming at V came to 1 base and at J to 3 bases, leaving 7 bases not matched to a gene. The V gene's germline CDR1 is SGHTA and CDR2 FQGNSA.

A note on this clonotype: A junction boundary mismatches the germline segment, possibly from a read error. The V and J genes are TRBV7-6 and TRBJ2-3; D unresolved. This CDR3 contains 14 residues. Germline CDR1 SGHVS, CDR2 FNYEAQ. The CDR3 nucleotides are TGTGCCAGCAGCTTATCCTATAGCACAGATACGCAGTGTTTT. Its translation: CASSLSYSTDTQCF.

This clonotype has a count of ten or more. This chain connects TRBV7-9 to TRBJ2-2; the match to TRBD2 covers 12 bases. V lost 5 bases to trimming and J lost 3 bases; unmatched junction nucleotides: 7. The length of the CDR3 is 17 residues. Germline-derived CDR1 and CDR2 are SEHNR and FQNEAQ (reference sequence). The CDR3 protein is CASSLRLAGDHTGELFF. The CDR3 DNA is TGTGCCAGCAGCCTTAGACTAGCGGGAGATCACACCGGGGAGCTGTTTTTT.

The DNA for the CDR3 is TGCAGCGTTGGTGGGGACGGCTACACCTTC. Residues: CSVGGDGYTF. V usage is TRBV29-1 and J usage is TRBJ1-2; D perhaps matches TRBD1 (5 bases). CDR1 and CDR2 (germline): SQVTM, ANQGSEA. Trimming cost V 4 bases and J 8 bases, with 8 bases left between them. This CDR3 comprises 10 residues. Full variable domain (remainder filled in from reference TRBV29-1 and TRBJ1-2): SAVISQKPSRDICQRGTSLTIQCQVDSQVTMMFWYRQQPGQSLTLIATANQGSEATYESGFVIDKFPISRPNLTFSTLTVSNMSPEDSSIYLCSVGGDGYTFGSGTRLTVV.

CDR3 nucleotides: TGCGCCAGCAGCTCCCGGACTAGCGGGGGTATGGATACGCAGTATTTT. Translation: CASSSRTSGGMDTQYF. This chain connects TRBV5-1 to TRBJ2-3, with 13 bases aligning to TRBD2. CDR1 SGHRS and CDR2 YFSETQ come from the germline V gene. The V segment lost 3 bases and the J segment 6 bases; nucleotides outside the gene matches: 7. This CDR3 is 16 amino acids long.

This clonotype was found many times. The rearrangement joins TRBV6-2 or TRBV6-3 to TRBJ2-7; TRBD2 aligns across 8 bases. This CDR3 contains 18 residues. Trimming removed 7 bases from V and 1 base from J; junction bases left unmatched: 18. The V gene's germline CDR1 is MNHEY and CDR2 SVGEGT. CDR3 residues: CASTSRGLGLAGSYEQYF. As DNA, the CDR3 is TGTGCCAGCACCTCCCGAGGCCTGGGGCTAGCGGGTTCCTACGAGCAGTACTTC.

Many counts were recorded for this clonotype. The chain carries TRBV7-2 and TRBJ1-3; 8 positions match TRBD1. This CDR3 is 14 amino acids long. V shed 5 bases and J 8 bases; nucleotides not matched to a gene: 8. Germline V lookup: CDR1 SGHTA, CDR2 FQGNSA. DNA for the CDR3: TGTGCCAGCAGCCCGTACGGACAGGGCCACACCATATATTTT. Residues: CASSPYGQGHTIYF.

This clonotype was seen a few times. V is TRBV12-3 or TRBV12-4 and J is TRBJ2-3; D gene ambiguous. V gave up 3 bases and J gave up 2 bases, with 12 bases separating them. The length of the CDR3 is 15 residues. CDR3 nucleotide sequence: TGTGCCAGCAGTTTGGACCTTGCAACCACAGATACGCAGTATTTT. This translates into CASSLDLATTDTQYF.

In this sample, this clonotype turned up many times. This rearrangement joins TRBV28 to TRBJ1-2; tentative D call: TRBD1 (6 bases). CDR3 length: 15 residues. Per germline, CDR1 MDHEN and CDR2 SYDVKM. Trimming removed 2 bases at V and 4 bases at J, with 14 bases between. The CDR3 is CASSLAVQGLYGYTF. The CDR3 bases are TGTGCCAGCAGTTTAGCAGTACAGGGCCTCTATGGCTACACCTTC.